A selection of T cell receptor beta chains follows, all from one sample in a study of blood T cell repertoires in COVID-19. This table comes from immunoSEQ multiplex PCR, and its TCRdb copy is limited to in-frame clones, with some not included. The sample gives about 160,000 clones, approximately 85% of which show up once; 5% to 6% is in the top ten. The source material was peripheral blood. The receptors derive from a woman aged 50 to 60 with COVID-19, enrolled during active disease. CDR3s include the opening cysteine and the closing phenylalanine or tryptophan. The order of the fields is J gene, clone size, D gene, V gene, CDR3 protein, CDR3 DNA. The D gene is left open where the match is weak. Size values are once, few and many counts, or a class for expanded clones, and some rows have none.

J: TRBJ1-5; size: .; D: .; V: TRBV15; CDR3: CATREGGGSNQPQHF; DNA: TGTGCCACCAGGGAGGGAGGGGGAAGCAATCAGCCCCAGCATTTT
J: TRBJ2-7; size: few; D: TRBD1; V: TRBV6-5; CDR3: CASSRQGTNEQYF; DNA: TGTGCCAGCAGTAGACAGGGAACCAACGAGCAGTACTTC
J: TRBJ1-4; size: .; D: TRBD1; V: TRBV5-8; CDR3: CASSLVLAGGNQKLFF; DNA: TGTGCCAGCAGCTTGGTATTGGCAGGGGGGAACCAAAAACTGTTTTTT
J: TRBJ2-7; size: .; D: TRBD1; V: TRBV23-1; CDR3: CASSRPQTDRGTYEQYF; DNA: TGCGCCAGCAGTCGCCCCCAAACTGACAGGGGGACCTACGAGCAGTACTTC
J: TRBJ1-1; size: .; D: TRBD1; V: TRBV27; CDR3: CASRGTGRHTEAFF; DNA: TGTGCCAGCAGAGGGACAGGGAGGCACACTGAAGCTTTCTTT
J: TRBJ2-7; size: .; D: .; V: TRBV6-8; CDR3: CASSWLGASNEQYF; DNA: TGTGCCAGCAGTTGGCTAGGAGCATCAAACGAGCAGTACTTC
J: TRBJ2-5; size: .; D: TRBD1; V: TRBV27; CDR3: CASSRTGRETQYF; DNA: TGTGCCAGCAGTAGGACAGGGAGGGAGACCCAGTACTTC
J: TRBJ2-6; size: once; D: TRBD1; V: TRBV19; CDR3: CASSKRSTGTGANVLTF; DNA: TGTGCCAGTAGTAAGCGGTCGACAGGGACTGGGGCCAACGTCCTGACTTTC
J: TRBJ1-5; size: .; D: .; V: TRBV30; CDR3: CAWRAQNQPQHF; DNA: TGTGCCTGGAGGGCCCAGAATCAGCCCCAGCATTTT
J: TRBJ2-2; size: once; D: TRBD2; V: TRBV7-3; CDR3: CASTPWGGLRTGELFF; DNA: TGTGCCAGCACCCCTTGGGGGGGATTGCGGACCGGGGAGCTGTTTTTT
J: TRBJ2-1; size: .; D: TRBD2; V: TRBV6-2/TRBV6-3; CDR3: CASSYSSAGSGGSGNEQFF; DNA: TGTGCCAGCAGTTACTCGAGTGCTGGGAGCGGGGGCTCTGGGAATGAGCAGTTCTTC
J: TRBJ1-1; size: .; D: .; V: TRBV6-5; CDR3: CASSYIPIDSNTEAFF; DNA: TGTGCCAGCAGTTACATCCCAATAGATTCGAACACTGAAGCTTTCTTT
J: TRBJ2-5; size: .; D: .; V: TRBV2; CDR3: CASSVGLPRETQYF; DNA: TGTGCCAGCAGTGTGGGACTGCCTCGTGAGACCCAGTACTTC
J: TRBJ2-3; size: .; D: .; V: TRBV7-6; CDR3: CASSLGALQHTDTQYF; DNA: TGTGCCAGCAGCCTAGGGGCCCTTCAACACACAGATACGCAGTATTTT
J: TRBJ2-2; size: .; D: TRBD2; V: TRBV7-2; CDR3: CAGTSAQTGELFF; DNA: TGTGCTGGGACTAGCGCCCAGACAGGGGAGCTGTTTTTT
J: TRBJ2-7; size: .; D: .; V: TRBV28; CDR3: CASRSTGISSYEQYF; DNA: TGTGCCAGCAGGTCTACAGGGATTAGCTCCTACGAGCAGTACTTC
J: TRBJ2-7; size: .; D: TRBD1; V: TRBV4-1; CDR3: CASSLNGQGYIYEQYF; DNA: TGCGCCAGCAGCCTTAACGGACAGGGGTATATCTACGAGCAGTACTTC
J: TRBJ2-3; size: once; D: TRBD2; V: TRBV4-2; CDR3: CASSQVQRGSTDTQYF; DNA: TGTGCCAGCAGCCAAGTTCAGCGGGGGTCCACAGATACGCAGTATTTT
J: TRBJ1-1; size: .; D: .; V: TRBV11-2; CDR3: CASSLEARGTEAFF; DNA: TGTGCCAGCAGCTTAGAGGCCCGCGGCACTGAAGCTTTCTTT
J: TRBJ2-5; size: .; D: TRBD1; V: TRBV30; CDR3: CACNHYRGETQYF; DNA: TGTGCCTGCAATCATTACAGGGGGGAGACCCAGTACTTC
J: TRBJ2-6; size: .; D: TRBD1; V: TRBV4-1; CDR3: CASSQQGVPYSGANVLTF; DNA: TGCGCCAGCAGCCAACAGGGGGTTCCCTATTCTGGGGCCAACGTCCTGACTTTC
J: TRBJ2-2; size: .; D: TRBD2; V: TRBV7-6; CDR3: CASSPTSGPNTGELFF; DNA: TGTGCCAGCAGCCCTACTAGCGGGCCGAACACCGGGGAGCTGTTTTTT
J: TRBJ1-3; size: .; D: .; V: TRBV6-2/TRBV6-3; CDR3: CASSYSRAAKQGSGNTIYF; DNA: TGTGCCAGCAGTTACTCCAGGGCGGCCAAACAGGGTTCTGGAAACACCATATATTTT
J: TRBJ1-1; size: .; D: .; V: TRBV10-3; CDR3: CAISDGDNTEAFF; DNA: TGTGCCATCAGTGACGGGGATAACACTGAAGCTTTCTTT
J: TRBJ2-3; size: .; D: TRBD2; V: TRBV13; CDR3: CASSLSSSGGAEDTQYF; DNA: TGTGCCAGCAGCTTAAGCTCTAGCGGGGGGGCCGAAGATACGCAGTATTTT
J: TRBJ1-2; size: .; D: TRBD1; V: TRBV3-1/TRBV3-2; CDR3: CASSQDLQTGVNYGYTF; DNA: TGTGCCAGCAGCCAAGACCTCCAGACAGGGGTAAACTATGGCTACACCTTC
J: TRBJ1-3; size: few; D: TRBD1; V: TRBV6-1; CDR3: CASSETGGESVGNTIYF; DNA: TGTGCCAGCAGTGAGACAGGGGGCGAGTCTGTAGGAAACACCATATATTTT
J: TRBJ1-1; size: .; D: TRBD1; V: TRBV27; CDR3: CASRQGGTEAFF; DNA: TGTGCCAGCAGGCAGGGGGGCACTGAAGCTTTCTTT
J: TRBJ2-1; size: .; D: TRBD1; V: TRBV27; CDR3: CASRPGQGIYNEQFF; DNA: TGTGCCAGCCGCCCGGGACAGGGGATCTACAATGAGCAGTTCTTC
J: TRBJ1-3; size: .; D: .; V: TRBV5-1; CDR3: CASSLEGPGNTIYF; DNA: TGCGCCAGCAGCTTGGAGGGGCCTGGAAACACCATATATTTT
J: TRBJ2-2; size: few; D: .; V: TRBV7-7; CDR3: CASSLGNQYTGELFF; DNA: TGTGCTAGCAGCTTGGGCAACCAATACACCGGGGAGCTGTTTTTT
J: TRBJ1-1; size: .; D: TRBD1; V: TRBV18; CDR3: CASSPPSGQGNTEAFF; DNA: TGTGCCAGCTCACCACCCTCCGGACAGGGGAACACTGAAGCTTTCTTT
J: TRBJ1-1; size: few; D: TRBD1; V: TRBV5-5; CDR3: CASSLSRGRGGTEAFF; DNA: TGTGCCAGCAGCTTGTCCAGGGGGCGAGGAGGCACTGAAGCTTTCTTT
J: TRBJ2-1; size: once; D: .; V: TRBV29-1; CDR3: CSVEDPGLIPNEQFF; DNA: TGCAGCGTTGAAGATCCAGGACTGATCCCCAATGAGCAGTTCTTC
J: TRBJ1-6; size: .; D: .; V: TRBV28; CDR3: CASSTGYNSPLHF; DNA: TGTGCCAGCAGTACAGGCTATAATTCACCCCTCCACTTT
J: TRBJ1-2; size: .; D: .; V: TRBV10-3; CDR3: CAISESGDYGYTF; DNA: TGTGCCATCAGTGAGTCCGGAGACTATGGCTACACCTTC
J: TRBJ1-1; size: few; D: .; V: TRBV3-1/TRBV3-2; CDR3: CASSQLENTEAFF; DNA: TGTGCCAGCAGCCAATTAGAGAACACTGAAGCTTTCTTT
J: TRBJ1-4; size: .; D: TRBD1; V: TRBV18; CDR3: CASSPPDRVSGKLFF; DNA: TGTGCCAGCTCACCACCGGACAGGGTGTCTGGAAAACTGTTTTTT
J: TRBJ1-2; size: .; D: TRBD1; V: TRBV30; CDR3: CAWSVQGASGYTF; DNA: TGTGCCTGGAGTGTACAGGGGGCAAGTGGCTACACCTTC
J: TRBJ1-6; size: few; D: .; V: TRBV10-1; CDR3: CASSDPGTPLHF; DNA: TGCGCCAGCAGTGACCCCGGGACACCCCTCCACTTT